Listed below are T cell receptor beta chains from one sample, sequenced in a study of response to subunit inactivated influenza vaccine. TCRdb used MiXCR to reprocess the RT-PCR reads, holding one entry per CDR3 protein. The data show approximately 500,000 distinct CDR3 sequences, 12% to 15% seen once. The sample consisted of PBMCs from blood, taken about 13 days after vaccination. These receptors were obtained from a man aged 50-60 years who received an inactivated influenza vaccine. The CDR3 runs from the conserved cysteine through the conserved F or W. The D gene is left open where the match is weak. Rows give clone size only sometimes, using once, few, many, or a class for an expanded clone.

v_gene: TRBV6-5
abundance: few
j_gene: TRBJ1-5
d_gene: -
CDR3nt: TGTGCCAGCAGTTCCCCCCAGGCCCAGGGGTATGGCAATCAGCCCCAGCATTTT
CDR3aa: CASSSPQAQGYGNQPQHF

v_gene: TRBV6-6
abundance: -
j_gene: TRBJ2-1
d_gene: -
CDR3nt: TGTGCCAGCAGAGTAGCGCGGAATGAGCAGTTCTTC
CDR3aa: CASRVARNEQFF

v_gene: TRBV20-1
abundance: -
j_gene: TRBJ1-2
d_gene: -
CDR3nt: TGCAGTGCTAGTCCATTATCCCTCGGAGGGTACGGCTACACCTTC
CDR3aa: CSASPLSLGGYGYTF

v_gene: TRBV5-6
abundance: few
j_gene: TRBJ2-2
d_gene: TRBD1
CDR3nt: TGTGCCAGCAGCTATCGGACAGGGGGATTGACCGGGGAGCTGTTTTTT
CDR3aa: CASSYRTGGLTGELFF

v_gene: TRBV12-3/TRBV12-4
abundance: many
j_gene: TRBJ1-5
d_gene: -
CDR3nt: TGTGCCAGCAGTTTTGGGACATTACAGCCCCAGCATTTT
CDR3aa: CASSFGTLQPQHF

v_gene: TRBV5-5
abundance: -
j_gene: TRBJ2-5
d_gene: TRBD1
CDR3nt: TGTGCCAGCAGCTTGCGGACGGGACAGGGGCGAGAGACCCAGTACTTC
CDR3aa: CASSLRTGQGRETQYF

v_gene: TRBV20-1
abundance: few
j_gene: TRBJ2-7
d_gene: TRBD1
CDR3nt: TGCAGTGCCGAAGGAGGGACAGGCTACGAGCAGTACTTC
CDR3aa: CSAEGGTGYEQYF

v_gene: TRBV20-1
abundance: -
j_gene: TRBJ2-2
d_gene: -
CDR3nt: TGCAGTGCCCCAGACAGGCGGGGGAAGAACACCGGGGAGCTGTTTTTT
CDR3aa: CSAPDRRGKNTGELFF

v_gene: TRBV4-1
abundance: few
j_gene: TRBJ1-1
d_gene: -
CDR3nt: TGCGCCAGCAGCCAAGATAGTGGTTGGAGGACTGAAGCTTTCTTT
CDR3aa: CASSQDSGWRTEAFF

v_gene: TRBV4-3
abundance: few
j_gene: TRBJ2-1
d_gene: -
CDR3nt: TGCGCCAGCAGCCAAGATTCAGGGAGGAACAATGAGCAGTTCTTC
CDR3aa: CASSQDSGRNNEQFF

v_gene: TRBV29-1
abundance: -
j_gene: TRBJ2-4
d_gene: -
CDR3nt: TGCAGCGCTACGGACAGTAGAAACATTCAGTACTTC
CDR3aa: CSATDSRNIQYF

v_gene: TRBV4-2
abundance: few
j_gene: TRBJ1-4
d_gene: TRBD1
CDR3nt: TGTGCCAGCAGCCAAGAGAGGACCGGGACAGGGAGTGAAAAACTGTTTTTT
CDR3aa: CASSQERTGTGSEKLFF

v_gene: TRBV12-3/TRBV12-4
abundance: many
j_gene: TRBJ2-2
d_gene: TRBD2
CDR3nt: TGTGCCAGCAGCCGGAGCGGGACTAACACCGGGGAGCTGTTTTTT
CDR3aa: CASSRSGTNTGELFF

v_gene: TRBV9
abundance: -
j_gene: TRBJ2-7
d_gene: TRBD1
CDR3nt: TGTGCCAGCAGCGTAGGGACAGGGGAGCAGTACTTC
CDR3aa: CASSVGTGEQYF

v_gene: TRBV29-1
abundance: -
j_gene: TRBJ2-1
d_gene: -
CDR3nt: TGCAGCGTCCCTGTGGGGGCTGTGATGGATGAGCAGTTCTTC
CDR3aa: CSVPVGAVMDEQFF

v_gene: TRBV9
abundance: -
j_gene: TRBJ2-1
d_gene: TRBD2
CDR3nt: TGTGCCAATATTAGCGGGAGCTTCAATGAGCAGTTCTTC
CDR3aa: CANISGSFNEQFF

v_gene: TRBV28
abundance: -
j_gene: TRBJ1-2
d_gene: -
CDR3nt: TGTGCCAGCAGTTCCCCGGAAACTGGCTACACCTTC
CDR3aa: CASSSPETGYTF

v_gene: TRBV20-1
abundance: few
j_gene: TRBJ2-7
d_gene: -
CDR3nt: TGCAGTGCTGGGGGGACAGTTAGCTCCTACGAGCAGTACTTC
CDR3aa: CSAGGTVSSYEQYF